Reported below is one TCR beta chain. This record belongs to a study of blood T cells in healthy people across ages. Primers used in a second PCR of roughly 6 to 11 cycles were a sample-barcoded 5' primer and a J-beta primer mix. Using its own MiXCR run on the 5' RACE reads, TCRdb lists one record per CDR3 protein. The sample shows around 900,000 distinct CDR3 sequences, roughly 51% of them seen only once. The junction had 6 bases not matched to a gene; V was cut back by 8 bases and J by 5 bases. The CDR3 consists of 14 residues. The germline V gene has CDR1 ENHRY and CDR2 SYGVKD. The source material was blood. V is TRBV10-3 and J is TRBJ2-1; TRBD2 matches 10 bases. The TCR was taken from a woman aged 55-75 years in good health. The CDR3 sequence is CAIRSGRGDNEQFF. The DNA for the CDR3 is TGTGCCATCCGAAGCGGGAGGGGTGACAATGAGCAGTTCTTC.